This T cell receptor beta chain is from a study of blood T cell repertoires in COVID-19. V was cut by 2 bases and J by 4 bases, with 6 bases left in between. CDR3 size: 12 residues. Germline assignment: CDR1 SGHDN and CDR2 FVKESK. Some clones are missing from TCRdb's copy, which holds only in-frame ones; the method was immunoSEQ multiplex PCR. Seen here are tens of thousands of clones, 90% observed once, and the top ten hold around 5.3%. The sequence came from a man aged 45-65 years with acute or convalescent COVID-19. J is TRBJ2-7 and V is TRBV14; the D is unclear. The sample consisted of peripheral blood. DNA of the CDR3: TGTGCCAGCAGCCAATCTAGGTACGAGCAGTACTTC. Translating it yields CASSQSRYEQYF.